The 25 T cell receptor beta chains given below trace back to one sample, sequenced in a study of CD8+CD57+ T cells in acquired aplastic anemia. According to the study, genomic DNA was the template for TCR beta VDJ and CDR3 profiling. One entry per CDR3 protein, called by TCRdb with MiXCR from the reads. Among 150,000 to 200,000 distinct CDR3 sequences, 40% to 60% were seen once, and the ten largest hold 25% to 35%. Patients selected for sequencing had displayed CD8+CD57+ cell expansion by flow cytometry. Sequenced: sorted CD4+, CD8+, or CD8+CD57+ T cells (not recorded which) from PBMCs. The receptors here all came from a human donor with aplastic anemia.

The chain uses TRBV7-9 and TRBJ2-5; D is possibly TRBD1 (6 bases). V was cut by 6 bases and J by 2 bases, with 13 bases left in between. The CDR3 has 14 amino acids. Germline values: CDR1 SEHNR, CDR2 FQNEAQ (reference sequence). The CDR3 loop reads CASRSTGIQETQYF. CDR3 coding DNA: TGTGCCAGCAGGTCGACAGGAATACAAGAGACCCAGTACTTC.

The chain couples TRBV2 to TRBJ2-7, with TRBD1 identical over 8 bases. The J segment lost 4 bases and the V segment lost 0 bases, leaving 5 bases of the junction unmatched. The CDR3 has 15 amino acids. Germline V gene lookup returns CDR1 SNHLY and CDR2 FYNNEI. The CDR3 DNA is TGTGCCAGCAGTGAAGCGACAGGGGTGATTTACGAGCAGTACTTC. It specifies CASSEATGVIYEQYF.

This clonotype was counted ten times or more. The genes are TRBV7-9 and TRBJ1-3, with a tentative D call TRBD1 (6 bases). CDR1 and CDR2 from the germline V gene are SEHNR and FQNEAQ (reference sequence). The CDR3 length is 14 residues. V was trimmed by 2 bases and J by 1 base, leaving 6 bases between them. Here the CDR3 reads CASSLTGSGNTIYF. CDR3 coding DNA: TGTGCCAGCAGCTTAACAGGGTCTGGAAACACCATATATTTT.

This clonotype turned up a few times. The CDR3 loop reads CATSDTRTDNTQYF. In DNA, the CDR3 is TGTGCCACCAGTGATACCAGGACTGATAATACGCAGTATTTT. The chain employs TRBV24-1 and TRBJ2-3, with a tentative D call TRBD2 (5 bases). Germline V gives CDR1 KGHDR, CDR2 SFDVKD. Deletions cut 3 bases from V and 7 bases from J, with 13 bases between. The CDR3 consists of 14 residues.

CDR3 sequence: CASGGLGEKLFF. CDR3 bases: TGTGCCTCCGGGGGTTTAGGTGAAAAACTGTTTTTT. The chain employs TRBV9 and TRBJ1-4; TRBD1 is a possible D gene (5 bases). Looked up from germline, CDR1 is SGDLS and CDR2 is YYNGEE. Trimming took 10 bases from V and 7 from J, leaving 14 bases between them. The CDR3 covers 12 residues.

This clonotype was detected ten times or more. J is TRBJ2-1 and V is TRBV10-3; 7 bases match TRBD2. The CDR3 runs 14 residues. The V and J ends lost 4 bases and 6 bases, in that order; junction bases with no gene match: 6. Germline V gene lookup returns CDR1 ENHRY and CDR2 SYGVKD. DNA of the CDR3: TGTGCCATCAGTGGTCGGGGGGACTCCAATGAGCAGTTCTTC. This gives the protein CAISGRGDSNEQFF.

This clonotype was counted many times. The CDR3 bases are TGTGCCAGCAGCTTCCTCGAAGCTTTCTTT. Protein product: CASSFLEAFF. The chain uses TRBV7-9 and TRBJ1-1; unclear D gene. This CDR3 is 10 amino acids long. CDR1 is SEHNR and CDR2 is FQNEAQ in the germline V gene (reference sequence). The ends were cut back, 3 bases at V and 8 bases at J, with 4 bases in the middle.

The V and J genes are TRBV2 and TRBJ2-7, with TRBD1 matching 8 bases. V dropped 7 bases and J dropped 5; count of bases not matched to a gene: 10. CDR3 length: 14 amino acids. Germline values: CDR1 SNHLY, CDR2 FYNNEI. The CDR3 DNA follows: TGTGCCAGCACTATTGTAGGACAGGGACACGAGCAGTACTTC. Its protein product is CASTIVGQGHEQYF.

About this clonotype: This may be a read error, as it is one base from a much larger clone. This sequence joins TRBV4-1 and TRBJ1-1; 11 nucleotides align to TRBD1. With V trimmed by 5 bases and J by 7 bases, 9 bases remained unmatched. The length of the CDR3 is 15 residues. The germline V gene has CDR1 MGHRA and CDR2 YSYEKL. CDR3 residues: CASSFRDRGTYEAFF. CDR3 sequence (DNA): TGCGCCAGCAGCTTCCGGGACAGGGGGACGTATGAAGCTTTCTTT.

This clonotype has at least ten counts. The V gene is TRBV20-1, the J gene TRBJ2-7; no clear D. This CDR3 is 13 amino acids long. Between the trimmed V and J ends, which lost 5 bases and 1 base, there was a span of 12 bases. Germline CDR1 DFQATT, CDR2 SNEGSKA (reference sequence). The CDR3 bases are TGCAGTGCTGGGGTCGAGAGGTCCTACGAGCAGTACTTC. Its protein product is CSAGVERSYEQYF.

The chain employs TRBV12-3 or TRBV12-4 and TRBJ2-7; D unclear. V lost 4 bases and J lost 3, with 13 bases in between. This CDR3 spans 14 amino acids. CDR3 sequence: CASSSQNAHYEQYF. The CDR3 nucleotides are TGTGCCAGCAGTTCGCAGAATGCACACTACGAGCAGTACTTC.

The rearrangement uses TRBV2 and TRBJ1-1; D is unresolved. Germline values: CDR1 SNHLY, CDR2 FYNNEI. Trimming shortened V by 6 bases and J by 5 bases, and 13 bases separated the two germline ends. The CDR3 has 13 amino acids. The CDR3 loop reads CASRASVHTEAFF. Here the CDR3 DNA reads TGTGCCAGCAGAGCGAGCGTGCATACTGAAGCTTTCTTT.

This clonotype was detected ten times or more. The chain employs TRBV20-1 and TRBJ2-7; D is uncertain. Trimming stripped 2 bases from V and 2 bases from J, with 16 bases between. The germline gives CDR1 DFQATT, CDR2 SNEGSKA (reference sequence). The CDR3 has 15 residues. The CDR3: CSARTDTGVPYEQYF. CDR3 in DNA: TGCAGTGCTAGAACTGACACCGGAGTCCCCTACGAGCAGTACTTC.

The chain links TRBV11-2 to TRBJ1-1, with 11 bases fitting TRBD1. V shed 5 bases, J shed 0 bases, and the junction held 8 bases outside the gene matches. The CDR3 has 17 amino acids. CDR1 is SGHAT, CDR2 FQNNGV, per germline. The CDR3 region is CASSPRGTGGLNTEAFF. CDR3 in DNA: TGTGCCAGCAGCCCCCGTGGGACAGGGGGTTTGAACACTGAAGCTTTCTTT.

V gene TRBV20-1 combines with J gene TRBJ1-5, with no clear D. Deletions cut 6 bases from V and 2 bases from J, with 14 bases between. Looked up from germline, CDR1 is DFQATT and CDR2 is SNEGSKA (reference sequence). The CDR3 has 14 amino acids. DNA of the CDR3: TGCAGTGCGCTCCCCTGGGGTGGCAATCAGCCCCAGCATTTT. Its translation is CSALPWGGNQPQHF.

The table lists this clonotype with many counts. The rearrangement joins TRBV5-5 to TRBJ1-2, with D tentatively TRBD1 (6 bases). In germline, CDR1 is SGHKS, CDR2 YYEKEE (reference sequence). The CDR3 is 16 amino acids. V lost 0 bases and J lost 0, with 12 bases in between. The CDR3 sequence is CASSLAPGEPNYGYTF. DNA for the CDR3: TGTGCCAGCAGCTTGGCCCCAGGGGAACCTAACTATGGCTACACCTTC.

The chain links TRBV10-3 to TRBJ2-3, with TRBD2 matching over 7 bases. The CDR3 is 16 amino acids. The V gene end was trimmed by 0 bases and the J gene end by 7 bases; junction bases not matched to a gene: 10. Germline loops: CDR1 ENHRY, CDR2 SYGVKD. CDR3: CAISESGGGGTNTQYF. CDR3 DNA: TGTGCCATCAGTGAGTCGGGTGGGGGGGGTACGAATACGCAGTATTTT.

This clonotype was recorded many times. The rearrangement uses TRBV4-1 and TRBJ2-7; 9 bases fit TRBD1. Germline CDR1 MGHRA, CDR2 YSYEKL. The trim removed 1 base at V and 3 bases at J, leaving 4 bases unmatched. CDR3 length equals 15 residues. The CDR3 bases are TGCGCCAGCAGCCAAGGGGACAGGGCTTACTACGAGCAGTACTTC. It encodes CASSQGDRAYYEQYF.

The genes are TRBV24-1 and TRBJ1-5; D is perhaps TRBD1 (5 bases). The germline V and J ends were trimmed by 6 bases and 4 bases, with 12 bases remaining between them. Germline V gives CDR1 KGHDR, CDR2 SFDVKD. The CDR3 extends over 14 amino acids. DNA for the CDR3: TGTGCCACCAGTATTGGAGGGGAGAATCAGCCCCAGCATTTT. This encodes CATSIGGENQPQHF.

This clonotype was counted only a few times. The chain combines TRBV24-1 with TRBJ1-6; D may be TRBD1 (5 bases). V dropped 9 bases and J dropped 13 bases, with 15 bases sitting between them. Germline CDR1 and CDR2: KGHDR and SFDVKD. The CDR3 extends over 12 amino acids. This chain's CDR3 is CATGIRGDPLHF. DNA for the CDR3: TGTGCCACCGGTATTCGTGGGGACCCCCTCCACTTT.

Remarks on this clonotype: One base away lies a much larger clone, so this may be a sequencing read error. The gene calls are TRBV11-2 and TRBJ2-3; TRBD1 might be the D (6 bases). The V gene lost 1 base and the J gene lost 4 bases, with 12 bases spanning the gap. From germline, CDR1 is SGHAT and CDR2 FQNNGV. This CDR3 spans 15 amino acids. The CDR3 DNA reads as TGTGCCAGCAGCTTAGGAGGGGGATCCGCAGATACGCAGTATTTT. Amino acid sequence: CASSLGGGSADTQYF.

The V call is TRBV6-5, the J call TRBJ1-1; possible D gene TRBD1, 5 bases. Germline V gives CDR1 MNHEY, CDR2 SVGAGI. The ends were cut back, 3 bases at V and 5 bases at J, with 13 bases in the middle. The CDR3 covers 14 residues. CDR3 residues: CASSYLREGTEAFF. CDR3 coding DNA: TGTGCCAGCAGTTATTTGAGGGAGGGGACTGAAGCTTTCTTT.

This clonotype came up a few times. The chain links TRBV2 to TRBJ2-7; D remains unclear. Between the trimmed V and J ends, which lost 8 bases and 2 bases, there was a span of 16 bases. This CDR3 is 14 amino acids long. CDR1 is SNHLY and CDR2 is FYNNEI in the germline V gene. The CDR3 loop is CASGPRAQAYEQYF. The CDR3 region has the DNA TGTGCCAGCGGTCCGAGAGCCCAAGCCTACGAGCAGTACTTC.

The V and J genes are TRBV20-1 and TRBJ2-3; 9 positions agree with TRBD2. Germline V gene sequence: CDR1 DFQATT, CDR2 SNEGSKA (reference sequence). V shed 1 base and J 8 bases; nucleotides not matched to a gene: 16. This CDR3 comprises 17 residues. The CDR3 bases are TGCAGTGCTAGAGTAGAGACCGCGGGACTAGCTTTCGGTACGCAGTATTTT. This sequence encodes CSARVETAGLAFGTQYF.

This chain links TRBV15 with TRBJ1-2, with TRBD1 matching over 9 bases. The junction had 4 bases not matched to a gene; V was cut back by 6 bases and J by 8 bases. Germline V gives CDR1 LNHNV, CDR2 YYDKDF (reference sequence). CDR3 length: 12 amino acids. CDR3 region: CATRGQGNGYTF. In nucleotides, the CDR3 is TGTGCCACCAGAGGACAGGGGAACGGCTACACCTTC.